This T cell receptor beta chain was captured in a study of shared clonotypes between healthy human individuals. Of note for this clone: Its antigen is not identified.

Study results and limitations: An anticipated effect of sequencing depth on clonotype sharing among donors was recognized. Rarefaction showed sorted-subset sequencing was incomplete despite large depth.

The assay ran at deep level. Measured with immunoSEQ multiplex PCR; TCRdb has only the in-frame clones, and not every one. The table records approximately 350,000 clones, 74% of them present only once. Sequenced sample: memory CD4+ T cells sorted from blood. The sample's subset: CD45RA-negative fraction. This sequence originates from a man between 25 and 39 years old in good health.

As DNA, the CDR3 is TGTGCCAGCAGCTCGAGGGGGACGGGTAATTCACCCCTCCACTTT. Translated, it gives CASSSRGTGNSPLHF. V and J are TRBV7-2 and TRBJ1-6; D is perhaps TRBD1 (6 bases). The CDR3 has 15 amino acids. V shed 4 bases and J shed 6 bases, with 13 bases lying between them. Germline V gives CDR1 SGHTA, CDR2 FQGNSA.